This T cell receptor beta chain is from a study of human T cells and chemical hapten exposure. Study-wide background: After 6 days, upper back 0.01% DPC patch tests were scored.

To note about this clonotype: Antigen specificity is unknown.

Time point described: patch test 1, 2 weeks after DPC sensitization. Indicated treatment: therapeutic diphenylcyclopropenone sensitization with weekly scalp DPC. Those who donated were patients with alopecia, 18 to 70 years of age, and suitable for DPC. This CDR3 has 15 residues. Looked up from germline, CDR1 is SGHRS and CDR2 is YFSETQ. Trimming pared 0 bases from V and 4 bases from J, leaving 13 bases between. Study-wide results and limits: It should be noted that donors had alopecia, so their immune response may differ from healthy people's.

The library tagged each cDNA molecule with unique molecular identifiers. Each CDR3 protein is one row after TCRdb ran MiXCR on the RACE reads. The sample consists of 80,000 to 100,000 distinct CDR3 sequences, around 7% of them appearing once. The sequencing here drew on whole blood, taken in connection with sensitization to the hapten diphenylcyclopropenone (DPC). The TCR originated in a woman in her twenties or thirties with alopecia areata. Some clones in this sample may be carry-over from other donors' samples. V usage is TRBV5-1 and J usage is TRBJ1-2; the D is unclear. CDR3: CASSLGSSRAYGYTF. DNA for the CDR3: TGCGCCAGCAGCTTGGGCTCCTCGCGGGCCTATGGCTACACCTTC.